This T cell receptor beta chain was sequenced in a study of blood T cell repertoires in COVID-19. Germline CDR1 is MNHEY and CDR2 is SMNVEV (reference sequence). The V gene end was trimmed by 2 bases and the J gene end by 8 bases; junction bases not matched to a gene: 8. The CDR3 totals 14 residues. Clones were read by immunoSEQ multiplex PCR, and TCRdb kept only the in-frame ones, dropping some. The data show 95,000 or so clones, around 85% seen once. The V call is TRBV27, the J call TRBJ1-2; 7 nucleotides line up with TRBD1. The receptor was isolated from a man at least 80 years old with active or convalescent COVID-19. Sequenced input: peripheral blood. The CDR3, as DNA: TGTGCCAGCAGTTTAGTAGCCCAGGGGGGAGGCTACACCTTC. Encoded protein: CASSLVAQGGGYTF.